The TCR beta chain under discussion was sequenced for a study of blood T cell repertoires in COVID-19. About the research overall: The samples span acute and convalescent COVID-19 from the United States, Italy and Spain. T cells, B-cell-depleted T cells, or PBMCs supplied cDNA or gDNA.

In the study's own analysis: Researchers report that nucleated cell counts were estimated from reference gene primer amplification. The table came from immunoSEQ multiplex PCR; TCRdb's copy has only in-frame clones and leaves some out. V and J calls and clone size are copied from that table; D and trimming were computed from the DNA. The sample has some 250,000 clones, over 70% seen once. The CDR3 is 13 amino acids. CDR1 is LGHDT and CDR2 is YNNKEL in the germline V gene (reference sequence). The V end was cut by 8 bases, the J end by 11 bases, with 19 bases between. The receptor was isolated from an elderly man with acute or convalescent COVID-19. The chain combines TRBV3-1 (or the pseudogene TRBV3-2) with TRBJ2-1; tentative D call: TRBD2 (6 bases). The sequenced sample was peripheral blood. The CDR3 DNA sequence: TGTGCCAGCCAGCTTGGAGGGAAAAATCAGCAGTTCTTC. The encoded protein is CASQLGGKNQQFF.